This TCR beta chain was obtained from a study of technical replicates of blood from several donors (dated by TCRdb to between 2016 and 2019). CDR1 and CDR2 are drawn from the germline V gene (reference sequence): MNHEY, SMNVEV. V loses 3 bases at its end and J loses 4 bases; junction bases beyond the gene matches: 20. Its CDR3 holds 19 amino acids, cysteine through phenylalanine. Only the CDR3 part of the read is kept: 57 bases, read in frame from the first base. The receptor library was made with the immunoSEQ multiplex PCR assay. Entries here come from immuneACCESS through TCRdb and include only in-frame sequences with V and J called. Some clones fail to appear in such tables; in the studies checked, an unresolved V gene covers under half of the shortfall, and the cause of the remainder is unknown. The sample yields roughly 67,000 clones; 98% were counted once. The ten largest clones add up to approximately 0.17% of the sample.

Concerning this clone itself: Its target antigen remains unknown. No much larger clone exists at a distance of one base, and base qualities are not known.

The origin of this receptor is a human donor in good health. The chain is assembled from TRBV27 and TRBJ1-2, with TRBD1 matching 7 junction bases. Input material: T cells isolated from PBMCs. The DNA sequence follows: TGTGCCAGCAGTTTTGACCGACAGGGACTCCACTTAGCGCCCTATGGCTACACCTTC. Its coded protein is CASSFDRQGLHLAPYGYTF.